This TCR beta chain appears in the sequencing data of a study of control samples from healthy donors and cancer patients. Using immunoSEQ multiplex PCR, the repertoire was profiled, and TCRdb retains in-frame clones only, with some absent. This sample has approximately 170,000 clones, with 90% found just once. V was pared by 4 bases and J by 4 bases, with 13 bases between. Germline V gives CDR1 PRHDT, CDR2 FYEKMQ (reference sequence). This CDR3 region has 15 residues. This receptor was taken from a woman in her 50s in good health. The gene calls are TRBV13 and TRBJ2-2, with no clear D. Specimen: blood. The CDR3 protein is CASSSSLGVTGELFF. The CDR3 coding sequence is TGTGCCAGCAGCTCCTCACTTGGGGTCACCGGGGAGCTGTTTTTT.